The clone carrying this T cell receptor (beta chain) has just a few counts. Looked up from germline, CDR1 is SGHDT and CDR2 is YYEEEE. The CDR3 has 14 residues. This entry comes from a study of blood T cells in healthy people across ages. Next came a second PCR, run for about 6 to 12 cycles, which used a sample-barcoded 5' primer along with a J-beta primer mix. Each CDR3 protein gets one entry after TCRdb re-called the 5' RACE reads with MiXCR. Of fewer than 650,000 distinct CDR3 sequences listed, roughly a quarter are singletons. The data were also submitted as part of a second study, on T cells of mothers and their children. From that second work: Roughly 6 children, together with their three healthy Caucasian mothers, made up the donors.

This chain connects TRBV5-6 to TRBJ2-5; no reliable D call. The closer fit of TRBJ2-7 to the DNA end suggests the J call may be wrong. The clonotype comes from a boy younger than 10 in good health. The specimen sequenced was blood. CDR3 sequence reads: CASSPTESSYEQYF. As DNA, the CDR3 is TGTGCCAGCAGCCCGACCGAGAGCTCCTACGAGCAGTACTTC.